A single sample is the source of the 13 T cell receptor beta chains below, sequenced in a study of beta chain features in type 1 diabetes. The investigators reverse transcribed all of the isolated RNA, so they sequenced expressed TCRB transcripts. Assay used: immunoSEQ multiplex PCR; TCRdb lists only in-frame clones, some missing. The repertoire holds hundreds of thousands of clones, around 12% seen once, with around 0.015% in the top ten. Sequencing input: naive CD4+ T cells from blood. Every receptor here comes from a man aged 18 to 35 in good health.

This clone was detected only a few times. This chain connects TRBV14 to TRBJ2-4; D is perhaps TRBD1 (5 bases). Germline values: CDR1 SGHDN, CDR2 FVKESK. Between the trimmed V and J ends, which lost 4 bases and 13 bases, there was a span of 20 bases. The CDR3 covers 14 residues. The DNA of the CDR3 is TGTGCCAGCAGCCTACAAGGGGCAGGACGGAACCAGTACTTC. Its protein is CASSLQGAGRNQYF.

This clone occurred a few times. The identical CDR3 is also encoded by other nucleotide sequences in the sample. The chain joins TRBV30 to TRBJ1-4; TRBD1 might be the D (5 bases). The CDR3 has 13 residues. Looked up from germline, CDR1 is GTSNPN and CDR2 is SVGIG (reference sequence). V lost 0 bases and J 7 bases, leaving 9 bases between the germline ends. The DNA for the CDR3 is TGTGCCTGGAGTGTCCGAAGGGGTGAAAAACTGTTTTTT. This encodes CAWSVRRGEKLFF. Based on the CDR3 plus reference TRBV30 and TRBJ1-4, the full variable domain is SQTIHQWPATLVQPVGSPLSLECTVEGTSNPNLYWYRQAAGRGLQLLFYSVGIGQISSEVPQNLSASRPQDRQFILSSKKLLLSDSGFYLCAWSVRRGEKLFFGSGTQLSVL.

The chain couples TRBV4-2 to TRBJ2-7, with 8 bases fitting TRBD1. Germline trimming cut 4 bases from V and 2 bases from J; bases unmatched to any gene: 4. CDR3 size: 14 residues. Germline V CDR1 and CDR2: LGHNA, YNFKEQ. The CDR3 reads CASSPHRGTYEQYF. CDR3 sequence (DNA): TGTGCCAGCAGCCCACACAGGGGGACCTACGAGCAGTACTTC.

This clone was observed a handful of times. The chain has TRBV14 and TRBJ2-3; no clear D gene. This CDR3 is built from 13 residues. Trimming stripped 1 base from V and 4 bases from J, with 6 bases between. Germline CDR1 and CDR2: SGHDN and FVKESK. CDR3 loop: CASSQVGADTQYF. The DNA of the CDR3 is TGTGCCAGCAGCCAAGTGGGCGCAGATACGCAGTATTTT.

This sequence joins TRBV29-1 and TRBJ2-7; D is perhaps TRBD1 (6 bases). V lost 3 bases, J lost 2 bases, and 14 bases lay in between. This CDR3 contains 14 residues. In germline, CDR1 is SQVTM, CDR2 ANQGSEA. CDR3 sequence reads: CSVDRGTQTYEQYF. The CDR3 DNA follows: TGCAGCGTTGATAGGGGGACGCAAACCTACGAGCAGTACTTC.

This clone was counted a few times. The chain combines TRBV10-3 with TRBJ1-4, with 7 bases matching TRBD1. Germline CDR1 is ENHRY and CDR2 is SYGVKD. Trimming removed 6 bases from V and 5 bases from J; junction bases left unmatched: 9. CDR3 length equals 15 residues. The CDR3 spells CAISQGQRGNEKLFF. CDR3 DNA sequence: TGTGCCATCAGCCAGGGACAGCGAGGAAATGAAAAACTGTTTTTT.

The chain is built from TRBV7-2 and TRBJ1-5; possible D gene TRBD1, 5 bases. Germline V CDR1 and CDR2: SGHTA, FQGNSA. V dropped 2 bases and J dropped 2 bases, with 16 bases sitting between them. The CDR3 is 17 residues long. CDR3 sequence reads: CASSLFVGRAGNQPQHF. The CDR3 DNA reads TGTGCCAGCAGCTTATTTGTTGGCAGGGCTGGCAATCAGCCCCAGCATTTT.

The chain uses TRBV5-1 and TRBJ1-2, with 10 bases aligning to TRBD1. V gave up 0 bases and J gave up 8 bases; unmatched junction bases: 10. Germline V lookup: CDR1 SGHRS, CDR2 YFSETQ. There are 16 residues in the CDR3. CDR3 bases: TGCGCCAGCAGCTTGGAGGGACAGGGGATCGGCCTAGGCTACACCTTC. It codes for CASSLEGQGIGLGYTF.

This clone came up a few times. The chain uses TRBV29-1 and TRBJ1-1; D perhaps matches TRBD1 (6 bases). The V end lost 1 base, the J end lost 10 bases, and 10 bases lay between the germline ends. This CDR3 has 11 amino acids. Looked up from germline, CDR1 is SQVTM and CDR2 is ANQGSEA. The CDR3 spells CSVEVVGAAFF. CDR3 nucleotide sequence: TGCAGCGTTGAAGTTGTGGGGGCAGCTTTCTTT.

In its sample, this clone was seen a few times. The chain recombines TRBV30 with TRBJ1-5; the match to TRBD1 covers 7 bases. Germline V gives CDR1 GTSNPN, CDR2 SVGIG (reference sequence). The CDR3 runs to 13 residues. The J segment lost 3 bases and the V segment lost 5 bases, leaving 4 bases of the junction unmatched. The CDR3 DNA reads as TGTGCCTGGGCGACAGGGCTCAATCAGCCCCAGCATTTT. It encodes CAWATGLNQPQHF. The entire variable domain, with the rest obtained from reference TRBV30 and TRBJ1-5, is as follows: SQTIHQWPATLVQPVGSPLSLECTVEGTSNPNLYWYRQAAGRGLQLLFYSVGIGQISSEVPQNLSASRPQDRQFILSSKKLLLSDSGFYLCAWATGLNQPQHFGDGTRLSIL.

The chain combines TRBV6-5 with TRBJ2-3; TRBD2 matches 8 bases. CDR1 is MNHEY, CDR2 SVGAGI, per germline. V was clipped by 8 bases and J by 3 bases; unmatched bases: 10. The CDR3 length is 15 residues. CDR3: CASGQTGGLTDTQYF. CDR3 DNA sequence: TGTGCCAGCGGACAGACGGGGGGGCTAACAGATACGCAGTATTTT.

This chain links TRBV7-9 with TRBJ2-1; D not resolved. CDR3 size: 11 residues. The germline V gene has CDR1 SEHNR and CDR2 FQNEAQ (reference sequence). The germline V and J ends were trimmed by 2 bases and 8 bases, with 4 bases remaining between them. CDR3 DNA sequence: TGTGCCAGCAGCTTACTGTATGAGCAGTTCTTC. It is translated as CASSLLYEQFF.

This chain uses TRBV19 with TRBJ2-7; weak D call: TRBD1 (6 bases). The germline V gene encodes CDR1 LNHDA and CDR2 SQIVND (reference sequence). The CDR3 sequence is 15 residues long. Trimming cost V 3 bases and J 0 bases, with 12 bases left between them. CDR3 amino acids: CASSIVGQNSYEQYF. CDR3 sequence (DNA): TGTGCCAGTAGTATTGTGGGACAAAACTCCTACGAGCAGTACTTC.